This T cell receptor (beta chain) was identified during a study of T cells in Graves' hyperthyroidism and ophthalmopathy (dated by TCRdb to 2018 to 2020). Notes on the research overall: Peripheral blood samples were taken at the time of initial diagnosis, prior to any treatment. After blood sampling, hyperthyroidism patients were treated with methimazole at a starting dose of 30 mg daily, and ophthalmopathy patients were treated with high-dose intravenous methylprednisolone. According to the paper, TCR Vbeta CDR3 sequencing was carried out on over 130 peripheral blood samples, which came from 40 to 45 ophthalmopathy, 80 or so hyperthyroidism and about 17 progressor patients. In more than 5 Graves' hyperthyroidism patients, the study also compared T-cell repertoires from thyroid tissue with T-cell repertoires from blood. An independent validation cohort of some 18 hyperthyroidism patients and roughly 16 patients who later progressed to ophthalmopathy tested prospective prediction of ophthalmopathy. The 100 discovery patients were randomly split 7:3 into training and test sets. To identify TCR V-J signatures that set the groups apart, the researchers used a discovery cohort of roughly 100 patients, made up of fewer than 50 with Graves' ophthalmopathy and 57 with stable Graves' hyperthyroidism. Overall study outcomes, separate from this receptor: Most expanded thyroid clonotypes (frequency above 0.001) were also found in blood, which suggests that blood repertoires may mirror thyroid immune responses. In validation, progression to ophthalmopathy was predicted by the model with approximately 67% sensitivity and roughly 76% specificity, a median of 6.5 months before onset. Sample size was not statistically predetermined, and investigators were not blinded to group allocation. In cross-validation, a model built on a 13 V-J signature told ophthalmopathy apart from stable hyperthyroidism with under 90% sensitivity and about 81% specificity, and in testing the same model reached 80%/75%.

CDR1 is given as MDHEN and CDR2 as SYDVKM, both from the germline V gene. From its cysteine to its phenylalanine, the CDR3 spans 14 amino acids. Only the CDR3 DNA stays, 42 bases, in frame from base 1. Relative to germline, V is 3 bases shorter and J is 2 bases shorter, with 7 bases between their ends. This clonotype was detected ten times or more. No antigen is known for it. Base qualities are not recorded, but no much larger clone differs from it by a single base. Ophthalmopathy patients had moderately to severely active disease, Clinical Activity Score of at least 3, NOSPECS grade of at least 4, and duration under 3 months. Patients with uncontrolled infections, other autoimmune diseases, pregnancy or lactation were excluded. Clinical symptoms, serum thyroxine and TRAb, thyroid ultrasound, and orbital computed tomography formed the basis for the diagnoses. PBMCs were isolated from more than 9 ml of fresh peripheral blood by Ficoll-Paque density gradient centrifugation. Total RNA was extracted with Trizol reagent, and quality was checked on an Agilent 2100 Bioanalyzer.

The TCR beta CDR3 regions were amplified from the RNA transcripts. The TCR CDR3 was subjected to a first round of RT-PCR using the HTBI primer set and the Qiagen OneStep RT-PCR kit. A second multiplex PCR round built the libraries, followed by size selection and purification. Sequencing of the libraries was done on an Illumina HiSeq2000 using paired-end 100 bp reads. The authors' analysis ran thus. SOAPnuke was used to process the raw data, with reads discarded if the reads contained adapters or uncalled bases, had a mean Phred below 15, or lacked an exact constant-primer or identifier match. High-quality paired reads were merged with COPE v1.2.5, and unique nucleotide sequences were defined as clonotypes. MiTCR v1.1 was used to align the clonotypes against IMGT TRBV, TRBD and TRBJ reference segments. Only V-J combinations with frequency above 0.0001, covering 99% to 99.2% of repertoires, were analysed. A TCS score was defined as the ratio of F50 (clonal expansion) to E x V (chaos), with BLOSUM62-based TCRdist applied between CDR3 peptides within each V-J. Welch's t-statistics and random forest reduced just over 500 V-J features to under 15, which were used in a naive Bayes classifier (R e1071). TCRdb redid the processing of the public reads, applying fastp at Q25 and MiXCR, and retained in-frame beta chains. Rows matching on CDR3 protein sequence are summarized as one entry with the most common DNA and genes. TCRdb's processing, not the authors' own work, is the source of the V and J calls. Here the sample has about 500,000 distinct CDR3 sequences; about 16% occur a single time. Of the sample, roughly 29% falls within the top ten clones.

The V and J segments used are TRBV28 and TRBJ2-2, with the D gene call left open. The sample consisted of blood. The clonotype originates from a woman aged 25 to 39 with Graves' ophthalmopathy. The CDR3: CASSFLFNTGELFF. At the DNA level, the sequence is TGTGCCAGCAGTTTCTTATTTAACACCGGGGAGCTGTTTTTT.